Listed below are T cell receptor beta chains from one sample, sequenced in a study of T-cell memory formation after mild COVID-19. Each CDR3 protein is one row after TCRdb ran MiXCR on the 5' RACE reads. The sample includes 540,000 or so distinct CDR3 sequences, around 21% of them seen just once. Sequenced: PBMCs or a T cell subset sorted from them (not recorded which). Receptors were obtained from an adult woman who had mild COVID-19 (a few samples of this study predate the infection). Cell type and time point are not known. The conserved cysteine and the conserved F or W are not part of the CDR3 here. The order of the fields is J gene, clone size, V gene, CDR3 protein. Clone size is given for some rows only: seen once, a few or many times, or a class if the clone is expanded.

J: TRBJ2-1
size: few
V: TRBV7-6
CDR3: ASSWADRGYYNEQF

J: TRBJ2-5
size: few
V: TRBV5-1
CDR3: ASSLAGGRIGETQY

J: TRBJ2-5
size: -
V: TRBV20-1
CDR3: SVPAGETQY

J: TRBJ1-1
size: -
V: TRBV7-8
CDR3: ASSLERGLMNTEAF

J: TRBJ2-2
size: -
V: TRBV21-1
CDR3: ASHRGPGRTGELF

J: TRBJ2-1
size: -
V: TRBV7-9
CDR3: ASSLGFSGGHNEQF

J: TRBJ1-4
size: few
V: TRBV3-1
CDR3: ASSQPGRENEKLF

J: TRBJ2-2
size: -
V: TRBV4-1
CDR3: ASSQDQGGTGELF

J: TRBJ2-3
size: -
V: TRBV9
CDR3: ASSEFTSGSTDTQY

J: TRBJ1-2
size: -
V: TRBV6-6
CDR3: ASSFIQGHGYT

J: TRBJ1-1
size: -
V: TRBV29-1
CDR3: SVLDGPQRNTEAF

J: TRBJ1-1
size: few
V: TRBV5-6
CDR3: ASSPRQGEAF

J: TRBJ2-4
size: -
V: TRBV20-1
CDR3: SALGTGGKGAKNIQY

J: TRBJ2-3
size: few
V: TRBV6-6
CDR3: ASRRTGISDTQY

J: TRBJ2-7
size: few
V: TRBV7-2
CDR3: ASSLAGEVSEQY

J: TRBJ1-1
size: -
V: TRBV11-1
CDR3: ASSSSTVTEAF

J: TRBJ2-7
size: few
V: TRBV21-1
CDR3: ASSKGTGRDEQY

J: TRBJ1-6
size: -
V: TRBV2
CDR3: ASRPDNSPLH

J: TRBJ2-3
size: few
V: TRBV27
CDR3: ASRAAFAGGSTDTQY

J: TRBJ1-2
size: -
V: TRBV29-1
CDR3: SVGLPRGYSWGYT

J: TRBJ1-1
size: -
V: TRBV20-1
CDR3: SAVRGASNTEAF

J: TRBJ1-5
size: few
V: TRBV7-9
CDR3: ASSLTGIISDQPQH

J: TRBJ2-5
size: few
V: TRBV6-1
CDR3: ASSEWTGQETQY

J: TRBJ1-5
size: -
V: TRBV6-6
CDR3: ASSYGSGVSNQPQH

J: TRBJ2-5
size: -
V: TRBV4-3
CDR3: ASSPGRAQETQY

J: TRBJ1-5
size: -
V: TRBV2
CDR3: ASSGGGLQPQH

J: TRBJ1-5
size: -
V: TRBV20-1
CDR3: SARDPTGAGQPQH

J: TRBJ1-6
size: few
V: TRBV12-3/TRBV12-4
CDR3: ASRDSMEGSPLH

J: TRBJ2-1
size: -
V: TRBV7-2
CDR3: ASSQSVGSYNEQF

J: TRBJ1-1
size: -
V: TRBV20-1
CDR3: SARPPGQGTAF

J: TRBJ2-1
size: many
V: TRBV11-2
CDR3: ASSSKSLRDGSSYNEQF

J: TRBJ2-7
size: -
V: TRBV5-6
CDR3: ASSLSTGIVYEQY

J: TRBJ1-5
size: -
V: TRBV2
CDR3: ASSGGQAPNQPQH

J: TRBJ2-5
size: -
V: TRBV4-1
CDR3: ASSHDRSSGGPVGETQY

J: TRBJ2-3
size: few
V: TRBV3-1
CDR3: ASSRLGGSPDTQY

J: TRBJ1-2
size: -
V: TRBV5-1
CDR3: ASTIWAGENYGYT

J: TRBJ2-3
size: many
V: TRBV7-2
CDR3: ASSHGLAGSSTDTQY

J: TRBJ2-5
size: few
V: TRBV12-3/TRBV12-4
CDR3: ASGPREETQY

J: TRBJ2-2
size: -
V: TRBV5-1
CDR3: ASSLHPSGDGELF

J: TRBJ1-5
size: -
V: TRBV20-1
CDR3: SANRGLNQPQH

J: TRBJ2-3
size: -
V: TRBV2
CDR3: ASSEWGGPTDTQY

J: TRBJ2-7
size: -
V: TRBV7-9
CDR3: ASSSTNRDFYSYYEQY

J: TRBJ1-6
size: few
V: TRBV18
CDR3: ASSPFTGPGSPLH

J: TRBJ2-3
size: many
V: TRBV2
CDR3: ASLEIRQGRRN

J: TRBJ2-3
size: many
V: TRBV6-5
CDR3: ASREGPGADTQY

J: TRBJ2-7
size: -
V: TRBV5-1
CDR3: ASSPGTSATYEQY

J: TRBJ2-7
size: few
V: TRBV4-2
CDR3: ASSPLLRPRGGYYEQY

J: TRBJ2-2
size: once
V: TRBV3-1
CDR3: ASSQGHRGSTGELF

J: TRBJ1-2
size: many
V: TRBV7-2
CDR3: ASSLARGLNYGYT

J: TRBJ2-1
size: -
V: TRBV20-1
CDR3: SARFDRYNEQF

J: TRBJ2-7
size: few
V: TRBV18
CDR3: ASSPLSGTGNSYEQY

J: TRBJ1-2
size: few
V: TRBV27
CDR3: ASKATEDFYGYT

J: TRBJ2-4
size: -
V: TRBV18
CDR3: ASSPVGQGGNIQY

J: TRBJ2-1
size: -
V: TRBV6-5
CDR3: ASSLGVPGSYNEQF

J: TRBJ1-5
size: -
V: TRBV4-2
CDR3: ASSQDGSNQPQH